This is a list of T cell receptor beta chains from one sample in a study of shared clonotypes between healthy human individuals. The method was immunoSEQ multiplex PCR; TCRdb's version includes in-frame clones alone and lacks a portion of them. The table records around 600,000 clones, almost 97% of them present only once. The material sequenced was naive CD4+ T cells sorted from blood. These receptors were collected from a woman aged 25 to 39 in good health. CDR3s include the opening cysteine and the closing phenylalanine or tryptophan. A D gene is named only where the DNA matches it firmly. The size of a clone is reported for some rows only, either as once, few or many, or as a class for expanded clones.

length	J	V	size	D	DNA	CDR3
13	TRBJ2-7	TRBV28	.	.	TGTGCCAGCAGGAGGCACAGCACCTACGAGCAGTACTTC	CASRRHSTYEQYF
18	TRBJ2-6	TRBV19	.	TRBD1	TGTGCCAGTAGTATTCAGGGGACAGGAGCCTCTGGGGCCAACGTCCTGACTTTC	CASSIQGTGASGANVLTF
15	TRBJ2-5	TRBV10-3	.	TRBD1	TGTGCCATCAGTGAGCAGGACAGGGGAGGAGAGACCCAGTACTTC	CAISEQDRGGETQYF
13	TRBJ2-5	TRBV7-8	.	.	TGTGCCAGCAGCCACAGGGTTTCGGAGACCCAGTACTTC	CASSHRVSETQYF
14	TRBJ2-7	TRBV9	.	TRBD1	TGTGCCAGCAGCGTAGGGACAGGGAACTACGAGCAGTACTTC	CASSVGTGNYEQYF
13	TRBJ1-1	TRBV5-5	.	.	TGTGCCAGCAGCTTCGTAGAGAACACTGAAGCTTTCTTT	CASSFVENTEAFF
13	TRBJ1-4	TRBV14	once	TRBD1	TGTGCCAGCAGCCCAATCCGACAGGGGATACTGTTTTTT	CASSPIRQGILFF
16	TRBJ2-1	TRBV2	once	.	TGTGCCAGCAGTGAATTGTTACTAGCTCCAGACAATGAGCAGTTCTTC	CASSELLLAPDNEQFF
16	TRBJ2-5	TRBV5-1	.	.	TGCGCCAGCAGCTACTCCAGGGGCGGAGTAAAAGAGACCCAGTACTTC	CASSYSRGGVKETQYF
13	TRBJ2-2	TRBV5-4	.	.	TGTGCCAGCAGCTTGGAAGCTGCCGGGGAGCTGTTTTTT	CASSLEAAGELFF
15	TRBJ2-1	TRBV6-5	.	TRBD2	TGTGCCAGCAGTAAGGGGACTAGCGGGAGAAATGAGCAGTTCTTC	CASSKGTSGRNEQFF
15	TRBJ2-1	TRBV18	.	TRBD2	TGTGCCAGCTCATACATAGCGGGAGGGTACAATGAGCAGTTCTTC	CASSYIAGGYNEQFF
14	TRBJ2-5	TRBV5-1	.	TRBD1	TGCGCCAGCAGCATGGACAGGGACCAAGAGACCCAGTACTTC	CASSMDRDQETQYF
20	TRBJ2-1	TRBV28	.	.	TGTGCCAGCAGTTTACCCCCTTTGGGGATACGCCCCAACTCCTACAATGAGCAGTTCTTC	CASSLPPLGIRPNSYNEQFF
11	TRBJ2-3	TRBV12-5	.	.	TGTGCTAGTGGTGACACAGATACGCAGTATTTT	CASGDTDTQYF
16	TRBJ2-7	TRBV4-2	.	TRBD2	TGTGCCAGCAGCCCCAAGGGTATAGCGGGAGAATACGAGCAGTACTTC	CASSPKGIAGEYEQYF
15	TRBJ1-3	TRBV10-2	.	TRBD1	TGCGCCACCACCGGGACAGGGACCTCTGGAAACACCATATATTTT	CATTGTGTSGNTIYF
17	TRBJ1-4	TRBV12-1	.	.	TGTGCCAGCAGCTTTAGGGACAGGCCGCAACCTAATGAAAAACTGTTTTTT	CASSFRDRPQPNEKLFF
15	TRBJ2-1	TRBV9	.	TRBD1	TGTGCCAGCAGCGTGGACAGGGGGAATCGTGATGAGCAGTTCTTC	CASSVDRGNRDEQFF
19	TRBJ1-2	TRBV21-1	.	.	TGTGCCAGCAGCAAAATTGGGGACACAGCAATACCAAGAATCTATGGCTACACCTTC	CASSKIGDTAIPRIYGYTF
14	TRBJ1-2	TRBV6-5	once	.	TGTGCCAGCCAATCCAGGGAGGCTAACTATGGCTACACCTTC	CASQSREANYGYTF
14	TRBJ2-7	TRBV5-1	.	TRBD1	TGCGCCAGCCGGCGACAGGGTGGGGTTGACGAGCAGTACTTC	CASRRQGGVDEQYF
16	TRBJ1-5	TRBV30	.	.	TGTGCCTGGAGTAGAGGGCAGAACCTTCACAATCAGCCCCAGCATTTT	CAWSRGQNLHNQPQHF
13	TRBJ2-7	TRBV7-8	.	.	TGTGCCAGCAGCACCCGGCGGGCCTACGAGCAGTACTTC	CASSTRRAYEQYF
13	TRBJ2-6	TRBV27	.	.	TGTGCCAGCGGAACCTCTGGGGCCAACGTCCTGACTTTC	CASGTSGANVLTF
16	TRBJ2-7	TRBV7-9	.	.	TGTGCCAGCAGCTTAGGTTCGGGGTTCCGCTCCTACGAGCAGTACTTC	CASSLGSGFRSYEQYF
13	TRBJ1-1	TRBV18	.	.	TGTGCCAGCTCCGTGACCGCGAACACTGAAGCTTTCTTT	CASSVTANTEAFF
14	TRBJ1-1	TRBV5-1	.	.	TGCGCCAGCAGCTTGTCCCAGACGAACACTGAAGCTTTCTTT	CASSLSQTNTEAFF
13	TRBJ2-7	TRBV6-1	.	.	TGTGCCAGCAGTGGGGGCGGGATATACGAGCAGTACTTC	CASSGGGIYEQYF
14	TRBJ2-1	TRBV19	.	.	TGTGCCAGTAGTGGTGCCCCGTCCTACAATGAGCAGTTCTTC	CASSGAPSYNEQFF
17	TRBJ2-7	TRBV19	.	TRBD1	TGTGCCAGTAGTAGGCCCCCCGGACAGGGAATGATGAACGAGCAGTACTTC	CASSRPPGQGMMNEQYF
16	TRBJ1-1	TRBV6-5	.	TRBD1	TGTGCCAGCAGTTACTCGGCAGGGGGTATGAACACTGAAGCTTTCTTT	CASSYSAGGMNTEAFF
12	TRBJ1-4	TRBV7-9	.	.	TGTGCCAGCAGCTTAGTCGCGGAAAAACTGTTTTTT	CASSLVAEKLFF
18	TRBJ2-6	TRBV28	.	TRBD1	TGTGCCAGCAGTTACTCCGGGACAGGTTCCTCTGGGGCCAACGTCCTGACTTTC	CASSYSGTGSSGANVLTF
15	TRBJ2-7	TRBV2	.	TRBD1	TGTGCCAGCAGGGAAGGGACAGGGAGCTCCTACGAGCAGTACTTC	CASREGTGSSYEQYF
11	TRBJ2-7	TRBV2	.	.	TGTGCCAGCATCGGTGGCTACGAGCAGTACTTC	CASIGGYEQYF
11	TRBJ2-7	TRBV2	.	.	TGTGCCAGCGGGCAGACCTACGAGCAGTACTTC	CASGQTYEQYF
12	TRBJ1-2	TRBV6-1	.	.	TGTGCCAGCAGTGACACAGGCTATGGCTACACCTTC	CASSDTGYGYTF
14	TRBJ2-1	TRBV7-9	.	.	TGTGCCAGCAGCTTAGCGGGACCTTACAATGAGCAGTTCTTC	CASSLAGPYNEQFF
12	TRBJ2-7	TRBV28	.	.	TGTGCCAGCAAGTCGGGATCCTACGAGCAGTACTTC	CASKSGSYEQYF
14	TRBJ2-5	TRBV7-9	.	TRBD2	TGTGCCAGCAGGGGACTAGCGGGAGTTGAGACCCAGTACTTC	CASRGLAGVETQYF
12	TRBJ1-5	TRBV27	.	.	TGTGCCAGCAGCTTCAACAATCAGCCCCAGCATTTT	CASSFNNQPQHF
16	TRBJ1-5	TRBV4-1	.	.	TGCGCCAGCAGCCATGATTGGACAGCGCGCAATCAGCCCCAGCATTTT	CASSHDWTARNQPQHF
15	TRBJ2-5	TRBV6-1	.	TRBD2	TGTGCCAGCAGAGCCGGGACTAGCGGTTCTGAGACCCAGTACTTC	CASRAGTSGSETQYF
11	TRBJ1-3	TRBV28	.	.	TGTGCCAGCAGTCTCAATCTCGGTCTCGATTTT	CASSLNLGLDF